This T cell receptor (beta chain) was recorded in a study of identifying expanded T cells in peripheral blood. The repertoire was sequenced with immunoSEQ multiplex PCR; TCRdb's copy has only in-frame clones and lacks some. This table has 75,000 to 95,000 clones, 70% to 90% appearing once. This CDR3 comprises 16 residues. V was pared by 0 bases and J by 8 bases, with 8 bases of the junction left unmatched. Sequencing was carried out using blood. The TCR sequence derives from a person aged 18-70 years in good health. The chain joins TRBV23-1 to TRBJ2-1, with TRBD1 matching 9 bases. TRBV23-1 is an ORF; its function is uncertain. CDR3 in amino acids: CASSQSLRDREDEQFF. The CDR3 DNA is TGCGCCAGCAGTCAATCGCTCCGGGACAGGGAGGATGAGCAGTTCTTC.